The subject of this entry is one T cell receptor (beta chain). This record comes from a study of blood T cells in healthy people across ages. Trimming stripped 3 bases from V and 13 bases from J, with 10 bases between. This CDR3 has 11 amino acids. Together with a sample-barcoded 5' primer, a J-beta primer mix was included in a second PCR lasting about 6 to 11 cycles. A template-switch adaptor with 12 random nucleotides tagged each cDNA molecule. TCRdb re-analysed the 5' RACE reads in MiXCR, keeping a single row per CDR3 protein. Of fewer than 950,000 distinct CDR3 sequences listed, approximately 55% were seen once; the top ten hold about 42%.

The sample consisted of blood. The gene calls are TRBV12-3 or TRBV12-4 and TRBJ2-1, with a tentative D call TRBD2 (6 bases). The TCR was taken from an elderly man in good health. The CDR3 region has the DNA TGTGCCAGCAGTTTCGTGGGACTCCAGTTCTTC. Amino acids: CASSFVGLQFF.